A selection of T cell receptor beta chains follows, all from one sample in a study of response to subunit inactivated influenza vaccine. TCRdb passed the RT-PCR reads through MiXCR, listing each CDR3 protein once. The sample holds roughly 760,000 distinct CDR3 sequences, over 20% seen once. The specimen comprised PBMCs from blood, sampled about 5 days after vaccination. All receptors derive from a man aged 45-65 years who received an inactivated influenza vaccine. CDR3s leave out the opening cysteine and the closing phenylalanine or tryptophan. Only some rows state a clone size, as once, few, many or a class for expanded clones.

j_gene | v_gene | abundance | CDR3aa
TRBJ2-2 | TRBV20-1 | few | SAAHVSGGAGELF
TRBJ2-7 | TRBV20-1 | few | SATPGSGEQY
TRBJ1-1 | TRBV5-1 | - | ASRPRGRTEAF
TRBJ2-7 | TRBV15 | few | ATSTRREGKYEQY
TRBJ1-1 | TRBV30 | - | AWSENGPNTEAF
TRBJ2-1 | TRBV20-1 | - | SASLLGQGDYEQF
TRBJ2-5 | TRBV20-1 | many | SAALWHQETQY
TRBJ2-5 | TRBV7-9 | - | ASSPPGGFDETQY
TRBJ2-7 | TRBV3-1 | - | ASSQSYGTYEQY
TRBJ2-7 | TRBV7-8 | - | ASSLLAGGHEQY
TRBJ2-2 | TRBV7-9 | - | ASSLASPIANTGELF
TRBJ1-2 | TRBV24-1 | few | ATSDRQTVGGYT
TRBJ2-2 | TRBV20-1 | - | SAYIAGDGELF
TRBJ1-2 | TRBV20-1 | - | SARDRVEFRYT
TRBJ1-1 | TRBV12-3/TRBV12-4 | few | ASSLSSSTEAF
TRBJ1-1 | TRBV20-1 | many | SAPGQVNTEAF
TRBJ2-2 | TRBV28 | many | ASSFGWTGTGAGELF
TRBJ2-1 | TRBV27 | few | ASSVHWGNLIQF
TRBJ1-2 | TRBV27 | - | ASSPGGFYGYT
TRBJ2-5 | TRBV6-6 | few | ASRRETQY
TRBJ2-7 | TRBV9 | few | ASSVRVGYEQY
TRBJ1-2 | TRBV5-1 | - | ASSSTGGYGYT
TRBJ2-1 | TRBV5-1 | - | ASSSLRDRGPNEQF
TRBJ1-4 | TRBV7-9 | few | ASSLEAYNEKLF
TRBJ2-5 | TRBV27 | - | ASSRSGTRSETQY
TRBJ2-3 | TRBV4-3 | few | ASSQMDWSSTDTQY
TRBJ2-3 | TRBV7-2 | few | ASSRGGGRDTQY
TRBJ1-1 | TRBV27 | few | ASQARGFTEAF
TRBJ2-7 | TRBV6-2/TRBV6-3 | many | ASSYRAGTGAYEQY
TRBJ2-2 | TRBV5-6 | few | ASTSVLETGGNTGELF
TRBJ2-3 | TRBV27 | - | ASSLFQSTDTQY
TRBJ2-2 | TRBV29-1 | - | SGGSAGGTGELF
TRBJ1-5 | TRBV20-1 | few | SANPGQGHQPQH
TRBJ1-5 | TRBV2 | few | ASSDPGWHQPQH
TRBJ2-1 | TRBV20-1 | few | SADAGGRSYNEQF
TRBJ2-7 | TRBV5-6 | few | ASSWWGTGFRPEQY
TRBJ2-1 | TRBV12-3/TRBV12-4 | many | ASTRDRGIYEQF
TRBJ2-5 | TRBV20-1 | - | SASLSGERQETQY
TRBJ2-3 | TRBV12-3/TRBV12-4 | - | ASSAQTGTSTDTQY
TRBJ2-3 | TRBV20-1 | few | SAWRRSTGEDTQY
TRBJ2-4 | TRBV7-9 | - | ASSLGATKNIQY
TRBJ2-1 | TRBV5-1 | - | ASSLGGGIHEQF
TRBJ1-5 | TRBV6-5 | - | ASSYSSRGGNQPQH
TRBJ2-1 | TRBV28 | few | ASRRDRFYNEQF
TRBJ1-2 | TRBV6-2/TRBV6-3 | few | ASSTREGYHLPGH
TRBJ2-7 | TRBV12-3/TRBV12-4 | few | ASSRTPVITYEQY
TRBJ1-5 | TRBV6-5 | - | ASSWGQNQPQH
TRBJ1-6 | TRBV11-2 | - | ASSQGGPYSPLH
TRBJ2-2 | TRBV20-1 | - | SARGRTGGGNTGELF
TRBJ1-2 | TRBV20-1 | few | SAKTGGYGYT
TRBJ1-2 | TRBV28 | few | ASSRGGRASYT
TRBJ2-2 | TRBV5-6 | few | ASSLASPTGELF
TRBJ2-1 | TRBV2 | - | ASSVLTSGSYNEQF
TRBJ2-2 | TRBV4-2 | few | ASSQDNKRGRSGELF
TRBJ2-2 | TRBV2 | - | ASRAGTGGSGELF
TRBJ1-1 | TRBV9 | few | ASSVSVMNTEAF
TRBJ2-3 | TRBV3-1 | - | ASSSATSGGADTQY